This T cell receptor (beta chain) was identified in a study of cytomegalovirus exposure and HLA in healthy donors. Study in general: There were 90 million to 130 million unique TCR beta sequences, drawn from approximately 190 million T cells, in an earlier analysis. Around 76% of 398 genotyped donors fell in the Caucasian-associated ancestry cluster.

Primers: 60 Vbeta forward and 13 Jbeta reverse. Produced via immunoSEQ multiplex PCR; TCRdb's table is partial and in-frame only. This sample has about 190,000 clones, with over 70% found just once. Germline loops: CDR1 SGHKS, CDR2 YYEKEE (reference sequence). V lost 3 bases, J lost 1 base, and 9 bases stayed unmatched. The CDR3 is made up of 16 amino acids. As to this clone: Antigen specificity is unknown.

Study-level results: The authors later found most CMV-associated TCR beta chains appeared HLA-restricted.

The receptor's source is a man between 50 and 59 years old in good health and CMV-seronegative. The chain has TRBV5-5 and TRBJ2-5; 7 bases agree with TRBD2. The source material was PBMCs. The CDR3 DNA reads as TGTGCCAGCAGCTCCACTCCCTGGGGGGGCCAAGAGACCCAGTACTTC. It specifies CASSSTPWGGQETQYF.